In this sample, the clone carrying this TCR beta chain turned up once. Its antigen is unknown. The data belong to a study of cytomegalovirus exposure and HLA in healthy donors. Study outcomes and limitations: A later analysis found TCR association rates differed by HLA locus, highest for DRB1 and lowest for HLA-C. Among immune exposure information, only CMV serostatus was available.

The study ran its PCR with 60 Vbeta and 13 Jbeta primers. Clones were sequenced by immunoSEQ multiplex PCR, and TCRdb holds only the in-frame ones, with some missing. The sample consists of 120,000 or so clones, less than 85% of them appearing once. This TCR derives from a male donor in good health and CMV-seronegative. The material sequenced was PBMCs.

CDR3: CAISGSSQGADTQYF. DNA for the CDR3: TGTGCCATCAGTGGATCATCACAGGGGGCAGATACGCAGTATTTT. The chain recombines TRBV10-3 with TRBJ2-3; 8 bases align to TRBD1. Per germline, CDR1 ENHRY and CDR2 SYGVKD. This CDR3 comprises 15 residues. V dropped 4 bases and J dropped 4; count of bases not matched to a gene: 7.